The 23 T cell receptor beta chains reported below all come from one sample, sequenced in a study of CD8+CD57+ T cells in acquired aplastic anemia. Genomic DNA acted as the template from which TCR beta VDJ combination and CDR3 sequence profiling were carried out. TCRdb called the reads again in MiXCR, with one record for every CDR3 protein. The sample has hundreds of thousands of distinct CDR3 sequences; around 32% are singletons. The patients chosen for sequencing had shown expansion of CD8+CD57+ cells (detected by flow cytometry). Sequenced: sorted CD4+, CD8+, or CD8+CD57+ T cells (not recorded which) from PBMCs. All receptors derive from a human donor with aplastic anemia.

There are many counts of this clonotype. The genes are TRBV2 and TRBJ2-1; TRBD1 might be the D (5 bases). The V end was cut by 2 bases, the J end by 7 bases, with 9 bases between. Looked up from germline, CDR1 is SNHLY and CDR2 is FYNNEI. The CDR3 is made up of 13 amino acids. Here the CDR3 DNA reads TGTGCCAGCAGTGAACAGGGTGTGAATGAGCAGTTCTTC. The encoded protein is CASSEQGVNEQFF.

The chain carries TRBV7-4 and TRBJ1-6; D call uncertain. Trimming removed 5 bases at V and 7 bases at J, with 18 bases between. This CDR3 spans 16 amino acids. Germline V CDR1 and CDR2: SGHVT, SQSDAQ. CDR3 region: CASSLGSNRRNSPLHF. The CDR3 bases are TGTGCCAGCAGCCTGGGGAGCAACCGGAGGAATTCACCCCTCCACTTT.

This clonotype was detected ten times or more. The chain is built from TRBV11-1 and TRBJ1-6; D is possibly TRBD1 (6 bases). Trimming pared 5 bases from V and 7 bases from J, leaving 15 bases between. This CDR3 spans 15 amino acids. The germline CDR1 and CDR2 sequences are SGHAT and FQDESV (reference sequence). In nucleotides, the CDR3 is TGTGCCAGCAGCCGGACAGCAGGGCTAAATTCACCCCTCCACTTT. Its protein is CASSRTAGLNSPLHF.

This chain uses TRBV20-1 with TRBJ2-7, with 9 nucleotides matching TRBD2. CDR1 DFQATT and CDR2 SNEGSKA come from the germline V gene (reference sequence). With 6 bases clipped from V and 4 bases from J, the junction kept 7 bases outside the gene matches. CDR3 length: 13 residues. The CDR3 sequence is CSAAGREGYEQYF. CDR3 sequence (DNA): TGCAGTGCAGCAGGGCGGGAGGGATACGAGCAGTACTTC.

The table lists this clonotype with many counts. CDR3 amino acids: CASSFVAGTAYEQYF. The DNA for the CDR3 is TGTGCCAGCAGTTTCGTAGCGGGAACCGCCTACGAGCAGTACTTC. The rearrangement joins TRBV12-3 or TRBV12-4 to TRBJ2-7; 8 positions agree with TRBD2. The CDR3 runs to 15 residues. V gave up 3 bases and J gave up 2 bases; unmatched junction bases: 6.

There are a few counts of this clonotype. The chain combines TRBV5-1 with TRBJ1-1; the D is unclear. Between the trimmed V and J ends, which lost 4 bases and 1 base, there was a span of 11 bases. CDR1 SGHRS and CDR2 YFSETQ come from the germline V gene. The CDR3 covers 14 residues. CDR3 in DNA: TGCGCCAGCAGCCGAGCGGACGGGAACACTGAAGCTTTCTTT. Amino acids: CASSRADGNTEAFF.

The rearrangement uses TRBV11-1 and TRBJ2-7; 7 bases agree with TRBD1. Germline V gene lookup returns CDR1 SGHAT and CDR2 FQDESV (reference sequence). The trim removed 1 base at V and 6 bases at J, leaving 12 bases unmatched. The CDR3 loop spans 16 amino acids. In nucleotides, the CDR3 is TGTGCCAGCAGCTTAGGGTCAGGGGGAGTGGATTCCGAGCAGTACTTC. Translation gives CASSLGSGGVDSEQYF.

This chain connects TRBV2 to TRBJ1-1; D is possibly TRBD1 (6 bases). Germline V CDR1 and CDR2: SNHLY, FYNNEI. Trimming stripped 5 bases from V and 1 base from J, with 20 bases between. This CDR3 is built from 17 residues. The CDR3 sequence: CASSPFRGGLANTEAFF. CDR3 nucleotides: TGTGCCAGCAGTCCTTTCAGGGGAGGGTTGGCGAACACTGAAGCTTTCTTT. The full variable domain, its missing parts supplied by reference TRBV2 and TRBJ1-1, is EPEVTQTPSHQVTQMGQEVILRCVPISNHLYFYWYRQILGQKVEFLVSFYNNEISEKSEIFDDQFSVERPDGSNFTLKIRSTKLEDSAMYFCASSPFRGGLANTEAFFGQGTRLTVV.

This clonotype was counted ten times or more. The chain carries TRBV2 and TRBJ2-7, with D perhaps assigned TRBD1 or TRBD2 (5 bases each). The CDR3 consists of 12 residues. V lost 8 bases to trimming and J lost 1 base, with 9 bases between them. The V gene's germline CDR1 is SNHLY and CDR2 FYNNEI. The DNA of the CDR3 is TGTGCCAGCCGGGGACGGTCCTACGAGCAGTACTTC. It specifies CASRGRSYEQYF.

This clonotype was seen once. The final CDR3 position lacks the conserved phenylalanine or tryptophan, pointing to a likely read error. V gene TRBV19 combines with J gene TRBJ1-1; D possibly corresponds to TRBD1 (5 bases). V lost 5 bases to trimming and J lost 1 base, with 14 bases between them. CDR1 and CDR2 (germline): LNHDA, SQIVND (reference sequence). The CDR3 contains 15 residues. This CDR3 is CASSQPGRANTEAFL. The CDR3 region has the DNA TGTGCCAGTAGTCAACCGGGACGGGCGAACACTGAAGCTTTCCTT.

The gene calls are TRBV20-1 and TRBJ2-7; TRBD1 matches 9 bases. The CDR3 has 16 amino acids. Germline trimming cut 1 base from V and 2 bases from J; bases unmatched to any gene: 9. Per germline, CDR1 DFQATT and CDR2 SNEGSKA (reference sequence). The CDR3 region is CSARANPGTGTYEQYF. In DNA, the CDR3 is TGCAGTGCTAGAGCCAATCCCGGGACAGGGACCTACGAGCAGTACTTC.

This clonotype came up many times. The rearrangement links TRBV19 to TRBJ2-1; D is ambiguous. The CDR3 covers 14 residues. Trimming removed 5 bases from V and 3 bases from J, with 11 bases in between. The germline V gene encodes CDR1 LNHDA and CDR2 SQIVND (reference sequence). CDR3 bases: TGTGCCAGTAGTCCTGGGCCAGTCTACAATGAGCAGTTCTTC. Translated, it gives CASSPGPVYNEQFF.

The V gene is TRBV5-1, the J gene TRBJ1-2, with 11 bases lining up with TRBD1. Germline lookup yields CDR1 SGHRS and CDR2 YFSETQ. The CDR3 covers 16 residues. J lost 5 bases, V lost 0 bases, and 6 bases had no gene match. The CDR3 sequence is CASSLGLDRGPYGYTF. The DNA of the CDR3 is TGCGCCAGCAGCTTGGGCCTGGACAGGGGGCCTTATGGCTACACCTTC.

Many counts were recorded for this clonotype. The DNA is left out, because the CDR3 cannot be placed on it with certainty; the CDR3 is given as TCRdb lists it. The CDR3 sequence: CATSVRTSVRETQYF. This chain joins TRBV15 and TRBJ2-5. The CDR3 extends over 15 residues, inclusive of both ends. Germline loops: CDR1 LNHNV, CDR2 YYDKDF (reference sequence).

The chain joins TRBV6-1 to TRBJ1-2, with D perhaps TRBD1 (5 bases). Germline CDR1 is MNHNS and CDR2 is SASEGT. This CDR3 has 13 amino acids. Trimming removed 4 bases from V and 5 bases from J, with 11 bases in between. CDR3 protein: CASSGSGTYGYTF. The CDR3 region has the DNA TGTGCCAGCAGTGGATCAGGGACGTATGGCTACACCTTC.

In its sample, this clonotype was seen many times. The CDR3 nucleotides read TGTGCCAGCAGTGAAGCGGGACAAAGAAACACCATATATTTT. Translated: CASSEAGQRNTIYF. The chain joins TRBV25-1 to TRBJ1-3; D possibly corresponds to TRBD1 (6 bases). The CDR3 has 14 amino acids. Germline CDR1 is MGHDK and CDR2 is SYGVNS. The V gene lost 2 bases and the J gene lost 5 bases, with 10 bases spanning the gap. The entire variable domain, with the rest obtained from reference TRBV25-1 and TRBJ1-3, is as follows: EADIYQTPRYLVIGTGKKITLECSQTMGHDKMYWYQQDPGMELHLIHYSYGVNSTEKGDLSSESTVSRIRTEHFPLTLESARPSHTSQYLCASSEAGQRNTIYFGEGSWLTVV.

This clonotype was counted a few times. The V call is TRBV12-3 or TRBV12-4, the J call TRBJ1-1, with D possibly TRBD1 on 5 matching bases. With 5 bases removed from V and 5 bases from J, the gap between germline ends came to 18 bases. This CDR3 has 15 amino acids. CDR3 DNA sequence: TGTGCCAGCAGTCTCATGGGGGGACGGGGAACTGAAGCTTTCTTT. Protein product: CASSLMGGRGTEAFF.

This clonotype showed up just a few times. The rearrangement uses TRBV9 and TRBJ2-3; 7 bases are a match to TRBD2. CDR1 and CDR2 (germline): SGDLS, YYNGEE. Trimming took 3 bases from V and 0 from J; bases not matched to a gene: 7. This CDR3 has 16 amino acids. The CDR3 DNA sequence: TGTGCCAGCAGCGGAAAAGCGGGAACTAGCACAGATACGCAGTATTTT. Translated: CASSGKAGTSTDTQYF.

DNA of the CDR3: TGTGCCAGCAGTACGACTAGCGGGGGGGCATACGAGCAGTACTTC. The encoded protein is CASSTTSGGAYEQYF. The chain has TRBV2 and TRBJ2-7, with 14 bases lining up with TRBD2. There are 15 residues in the CDR3. CDR1 and CDR2 from the germline V gene are SNHLY and FYNNEI. Trimming removed 5 bases from V and 4 bases from J; junction bases left unmatched: 4. Filled out from reference TRBV2 and TRBJ2-7, the complete variable domain reads EPEVTQTPSHQVTQMGQEVILRCVPISNHLYFYWYRQILGQKVEFLVSFYNNEISEKSEIFDDQFSVERPDGSNFTLKIRSTKLEDSAMYFCASSTTSGGAYEQYFGPGTRLTVT.

At least ten counts were recorded for this clonotype. CDR3 loop: CASRLGGGNSPLHF. The CDR3 DNA is TGTGCCAGCAGATTGGGGGGGGGAAATTCACCCCTCCACTTT. The chain employs TRBV11-2 and TRBJ1-6; a weak D match, TRBD1 (5 bases). Germline V lookup: CDR1 SGHAT, CDR2 FQNNGV. V lost 6 bases and J 7 bases, leaving 13 bases between the germline ends. The CDR3 runs to 14 residues.

The chain joins TRBV19 to TRBJ1-1; D may be TRBD1 (5 bases). Trimming stripped 2 bases from V and 6 bases from J, with 13 bases between. Per the germline V gene, CDR1 is LNHDA and CDR2 is SQIVND (reference sequence). The CDR3 is 14 residues long. DNA of the CDR3: TGTGCCAGTAGTATAAGGGGTAGGGGCGCTGAAGCTTTCTTT. Translating it yields CASSIRGRGAEAFF.

The rearrangement links TRBV3-1 to TRBJ1-1; D remains ambiguous. The CDR3 loop spans 13 amino acids. Per the germline V gene, CDR1 is LGHDT and CDR2 is YNNKEL (reference sequence). Trimming took off 8 bases at V and 8 bases at J, with 18 bases between the two ends. The chain's CDR3 is CASESAGSPEAFF. The DNA of the CDR3 is TGTGCCAGCGAGTCGGCCGGGTCTCCGGAAGCTTTCTTT.

In this sample, this clonotype turned up many times. The rearrangement links TRBV7-2 to TRBJ1-2; D is perhaps TRBD1 (5 bases). The CDR3 loop spans 15 amino acids. V lost 2 bases and J 7 bases, leaving 17 bases between the germline ends. The V gene's germline CDR1 is SGHTA and CDR2 FQGNSA. CDR3 in DNA: TGTGCCAGCAGCTTATTGGGGACGGGGGTGAGTGGCTACACCTTC. Protein sequence: CASSLLGTGVSGYTF.